Shown below are 20 T cell receptor beta chains from a single sample sequenced in a study of shared clonotypes between healthy human individuals. TCRdb keeps only in-frame clones here, not all; method: immunoSEQ multiplex PCR. The sample gives 550,000 to 600,000 clones, roughly four fifths of which show up once; 12% is in the top ten. The sequencing input was PBMCs. Every receptor here comes from a woman between 40 and 55 years old in good health. Some clones in this sample may be carry-over from other donors' samples.

Of note for this clone: It is likely a read error: a sequence one base away is far more abundant. The sample has other DNA sequences that encode this CDR3 too. V gene TRBV27 combines with J gene TRBJ1-1; TRBD1 is a possible D gene (6 bases). Trimming cost V 5 bases and J 5 bases, with 12 bases left between them. Per germline, CDR1 MNHEY and CDR2 SMNVEV (reference sequence). The CDR3 has 13 amino acids. CDR3 coding DNA: TGTGCCAGCAGTCAGCAGGGGCGGACTGAAGCTTTCTTT. Encoded protein: CASSQQGRTEAFF.

The chain employs TRBV28 and TRBJ2-7, with 11 bases fitting TRBD2. CDR1 and CDR2 (germline): MDHEN, SYDVKM. The CDR3 loop spans 15 amino acids. V lost 4 bases and J lost 1; bases outside the gene matches: 3. The CDR3 region is CASSSGLAESYEQYF. In nucleotides, the CDR3 is TGTGCCAGCAGTTCGGGACTAGCGGAGTCCTACGAGCAGTACTTC.

This clone was observed a handful of times. The identical CDR3 is also encoded by other nucleotide sequences in the sample. The chain joins TRBV5-1 to TRBJ2-5; D is uncertain. V was pared by 0 bases and J by 2 bases, with 5 bases between. CDR1 and CDR2 (germline): SGHRS, YFSETQ. There are 13 residues in the CDR3. CDR3: CASSLEGQETQYF. Here the CDR3 DNA reads TGCGCCAGCAGCTTGGAGGGACAAGAGACCCAGTACTTC.

The chain is built from TRBV7-2 and TRBJ2-7; D is possibly TRBD2 (6 bases). With 1 base removed from V and 6 bases from J, the gap between germline ends came to 10 bases. Germline values: CDR1 SGHTA, CDR2 FQGNSA. The CDR3 is 13 amino acids. This CDR3 reads CASSLGREAEQYF. In nucleotides, the CDR3 is TGTGCCAGCAGCTTAGGTAGGGAGGCCGAGCAGTACTTC.

This clone was recorded at least ten times. V gene TRBV11-1 combines with J gene TRBJ2-7; D is ambiguous. Germline V CDR1 and CDR2: SGHAT, FQDESV (reference sequence). With 4 bases removed from V and 4 bases from J, the gap between germline ends came to 8 bases. CDR3 size: 12 residues. The DNA for the CDR3 is TGTGCCAGCAGCTCGGGTGGTTACGAGCAGTACTTC. Amino acid sequence: CASSSGGYEQYF.

About this clone itself: This same CDR3 is encoded by further DNA sequences in the sample. The chain has TRBV5-1 and TRBJ2-7; 8 nucleotides agree with TRBD2. This CDR3 is built from 14 residues. Germline CDR1 is SGHRS and CDR2 is YFSETQ. The junction had 3 bases not matched to a gene; V was cut back by 4 bases and J by 0 bases. The CDR3 bases are TGCGCCAGCAGCACCACTAGCGGCTCCTACGAGCAGTACTTC. This gives the protein CASSTTSGSYEQYF.

CDR3 bases: TGTGCCAGCAGCTTAGGACTGAATCAGCCCCAGCATTTT. Amino acids: CASSLGLNQPQHF. This sequence joins TRBV7-2 and TRBJ1-5; no reliable D call. The germline V and J ends were trimmed by 1 base and 4 bases, with 5 bases remaining between them. This CDR3 has 13 residues. CDR1 SGHTA and CDR2 FQGNSA come from the germline V gene. The whole variable domain, filled in from reference TRBV7-2 and TRBJ1-5, reads GAGVSQSPSNKVTEKGKDVELRCDPISGHTALYWYRQSLGQGLEFLIYFQGNSAPDKSGLPSDRFSAERTGGSVSTLTIQRTQQEDSAVYLCASSLGLNQPQHFGDGTRLSIL.

The V and J genes are TRBV7-9 and TRBJ2-2; tentatively, D is TRBD1 or TRBD2 (6 bases each). The CDR3 has 16 residues. The V gene lost 1 base and the J gene lost 3 bases, with 12 bases spanning the gap. Germline V gives CDR1 SEHNR, CDR2 FQNEAQ (reference sequence). In DNA form, the CDR3 reads TGTGCCAGCAGCTTAGATCGGGGGCGCGACACCGGGGAGCTGTTTTTT. It specifies CASSLDRGRDTGELFF.

The rearrangement uses TRBV27 and TRBJ1-1; 7 nucleotides line up with TRBD1. CDR3 length: 14 amino acids. Germline loops: CDR1 MNHEY, CDR2 SMNVEV (reference sequence). Unmatched junction bases numbered 8, after V lost 5 bases and J lost 5 bases. The CDR3 sequence: CASSRRQGLTEAFF. CDR3 in DNA: TGTGCCAGCAGTCGCCGACAGGGCTTGACTGAAGCTTTCTTT.

The genes are TRBV7-9 and TRBJ2-5; 8 bases are a match to TRBD2. This CDR3 region has 14 residues. Germline V lookup: CDR1 SEHNR, CDR2 FQNEAQ (reference sequence). V lost 0 bases to trimming and J lost 5 bases; unmatched junction nucleotides: 2. The CDR3 DNA is TGTGCCAGCAGCTTAGCAGCGGGAGTTGAGACCCAGTACTTC. This translates into CASSLAAGVETQYF. The full variable domain, its missing parts supplied by reference TRBV7-9 and TRBJ2-5, is DTGVSQNPRHKITKRGQNVTFRCDPISEHNRLYWYRQTLGQGPEFLTYFQNEAQLEKSRLLSDRFSAERPKGSFSTLEIQRTEQGDSAMYLCASSLAAGVETQYFGPGTRLLVL.

The chain has TRBV29-1 and TRBJ2-5, with 12 bases identical to TRBD2. The CDR3 contains 13 residues. V lost 3 bases and J lost 5; bases outside the gene matches: 1. CDR1 and CDR2 (germline): SQVTM, ANQGSEA. The CDR3 sequence is CSVDGTSGETQYF. CDR3 DNA: TGCAGCGTTGATGGGACTAGCGGGGAGACCCAGTACTTC.

Concerning this clone: This probably arose from a read error, given a far larger clone one base away. V gene TRBV7-9 combines with J gene TRBJ2-1; D is unresolved. V was cut by 5 bases and J by 3 bases, with 2 bases left in between. The CDR3 totals 11 residues. From germline, CDR1 is SEHNR and CDR2 FQNEAQ (reference sequence). The CDR3 reads CASSVYNEQFF. In DNA form, the CDR3 reads TGTGCCAGCAGCGTCTACAATGAGCAGTTCTTC.

The chain links TRBV5-3 to TRBJ2-4; 8 bases map to TRBD2. TRBV5-3 is an ORF, and what it does is uncertain. V was clipped by 1 base and J by 0 bases; unmatched bases: 3. The CDR3 length is 16 residues. CDR3 sequence reads: CARSLTSGLAKNIQYF. As DNA, the CDR3 is TGTGCCAGAAGCTTGACTAGCGGATTAGCCAAAAACATTCAGTACTTC.

V gene TRBV5-1 combines with J gene TRBJ2-1; D gene uncertain. This CDR3 is 15 amino acids long. Looked up from germline, CDR1 is SGHRS and CDR2 is YFSETQ. Trimming left V 2 bases short and J 0 bases short, with 9 bases between. CDR3: CASSFSASSYNEQFF. CDR3 bases: TGCGCCAGCAGCTTTTCAGCAAGCTCCTACAATGAGCAGTTCTTC.

The chain uses TRBV19 and TRBJ1-2, with TRBD1 matching over 8 bases. The germline gives CDR1 LNHDA, CDR2 SQIVND (reference sequence). This CDR3 region has 14 residues. Losses at the gene ends were 5 bases for V and 4 bases for J; bases not matched to a gene: 6. The CDR3 spells CASSPKDRGYGYTF. CDR3 bases: TGTGCCAGTAGTCCCAAAGACAGGGGCTATGGCTACACCTTC.

The chain couples TRBV9 to TRBJ2-2; the D call may be TRBD1 or TRBD2 (6 bases each). Germline assignment: CDR1 SGDLS and CDR2 YYNGEE. V lost 5 bases and J lost 4, with 9 bases in between. This CDR3 has 13 amino acids. Here the CDR3 reads CASRGGSTGELFF. In nucleotides, the CDR3 is TGTGCCAGCAGGGGGGGCAGCACCGGGGAGCTGTTTTTT. Supplemented by reference TRBV9 and TRBJ2-2, the full variable domain reads DSGVTQTPKHLITATGQRVTLRCSPRSGDLSVYWYQQSLDQGLQFLIQYYNGEERAKGNILERFSAQQFPDLHSELNLSSLELGDSALYFCASRGGSTGELFFGEGSRLTVL.

CDR3 amino acids: CASRDRRLSTGELFF. As DNA, the CDR3 is TGTGCCAGCCGGGATCGGCGGTTGAGCACCGGGGAGCTGTTTTTT. This rearrangement joins TRBV7-9 to TRBJ2-2; tentatively, D is TRBD2 (5 bases). Per the germline V gene, CDR1 is SEHNR and CDR2 is FQNEAQ (reference sequence). The CDR3 runs to 15 residues. V was pared by 8 bases and J by 4 bases, with 17 bases between.

This chain joins TRBV18 and TRBJ1-5; D gene unclear. The CDR3 runs 15 residues. Trimming took 4 bases from V and 2 from J, leaving 12 bases between them. Germline V gene lookup returns CDR1 KGHSH and CDR2 LQKENI. CDR3 DNA sequence: TGTGCCAGCTCACTCTCCGGAGGACGCAATCAGCCCCAGCATTTT. This gives the protein CASSLSGGRNQPQHF.

This clone was detected a few times. This rearrangement joins TRBV7-9 to TRBJ2-7, with TRBD2 identical over 16 bases. This CDR3 region has 15 residues. After removal of 5 bases from V and 8 bases from J, the junction contained 6 bases not matched to a gene. The V gene's germline CDR1 is SEHNR and CDR2 FQNEAQ (reference sequence). CDR3 sequence (DNA): TGTGCCAGCAGCCCGGGACTAGCGGGAGGGCCCCAGCAGTACTTC. It encodes CASSPGLAGGPQQYF.

The chain combines TRBV9 with TRBJ2-7, with 10 bases matching TRBD2. With V trimmed by 7 bases and J by 5 bases, 9 bases remained unmatched. Germline values: CDR1 SGDLS, CDR2 YYNGEE. The CDR3 extends over 14 amino acids. The CDR3 reads CASGGLAEPNEQYF. The DNA of the CDR3 is TGTGCCAGCGGTGGACTAGCGGAACCAAACGAGCAGTACTTC.